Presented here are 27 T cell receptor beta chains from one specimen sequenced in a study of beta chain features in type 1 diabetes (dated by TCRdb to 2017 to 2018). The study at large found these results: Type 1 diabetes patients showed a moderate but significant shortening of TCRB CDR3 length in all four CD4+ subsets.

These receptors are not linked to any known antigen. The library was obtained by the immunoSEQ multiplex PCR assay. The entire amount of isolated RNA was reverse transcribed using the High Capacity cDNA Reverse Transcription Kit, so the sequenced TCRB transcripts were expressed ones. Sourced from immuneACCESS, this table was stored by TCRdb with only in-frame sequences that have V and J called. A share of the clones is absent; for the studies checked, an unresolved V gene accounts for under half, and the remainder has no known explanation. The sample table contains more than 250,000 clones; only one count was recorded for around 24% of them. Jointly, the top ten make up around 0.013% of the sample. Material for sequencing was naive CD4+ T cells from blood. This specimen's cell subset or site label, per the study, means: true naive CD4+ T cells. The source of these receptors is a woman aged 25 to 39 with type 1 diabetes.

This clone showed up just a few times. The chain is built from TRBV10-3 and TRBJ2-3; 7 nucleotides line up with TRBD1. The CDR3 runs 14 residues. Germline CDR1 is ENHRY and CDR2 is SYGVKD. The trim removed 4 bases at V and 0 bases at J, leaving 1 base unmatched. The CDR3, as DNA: TGTGCCATCAGTGTGGACAGGAGCACAGATACGCAGTATTTT. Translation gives CAISVDRSTDTQYF.

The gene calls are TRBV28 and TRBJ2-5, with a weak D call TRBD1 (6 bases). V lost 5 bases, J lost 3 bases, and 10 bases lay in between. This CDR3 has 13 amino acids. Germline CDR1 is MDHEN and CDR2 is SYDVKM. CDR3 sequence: CASSRGQKETQYF. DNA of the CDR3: TGTGCCAGCAGTCGAGGACAGAAAGAGACCCAGTACTTC.

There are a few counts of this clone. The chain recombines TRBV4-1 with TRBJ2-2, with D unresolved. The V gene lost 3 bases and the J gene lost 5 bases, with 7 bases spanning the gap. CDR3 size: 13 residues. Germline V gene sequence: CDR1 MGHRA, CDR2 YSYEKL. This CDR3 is CASSHLRTGELFF. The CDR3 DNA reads TGCGCCAGCAGCCATCTCAGAACCGGGGAGCTGTTTTTT.

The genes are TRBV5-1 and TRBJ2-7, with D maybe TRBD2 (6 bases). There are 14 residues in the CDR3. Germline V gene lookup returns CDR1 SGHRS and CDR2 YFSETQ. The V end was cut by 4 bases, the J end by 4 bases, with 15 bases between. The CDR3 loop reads CASSLAGSVYEQYF. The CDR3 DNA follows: TGCGCCAGCAGCCTGGCGGGATCAGTGTACGAGCAGTACTTC.

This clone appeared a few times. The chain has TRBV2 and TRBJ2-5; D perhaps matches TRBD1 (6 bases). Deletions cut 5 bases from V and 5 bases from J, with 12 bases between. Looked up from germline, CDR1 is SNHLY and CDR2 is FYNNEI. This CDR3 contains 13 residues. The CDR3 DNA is TGTGCCAGCAGTCCTACAGGGAAGGAGACCCAGTACTTC. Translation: CASSPTGKETQYF.

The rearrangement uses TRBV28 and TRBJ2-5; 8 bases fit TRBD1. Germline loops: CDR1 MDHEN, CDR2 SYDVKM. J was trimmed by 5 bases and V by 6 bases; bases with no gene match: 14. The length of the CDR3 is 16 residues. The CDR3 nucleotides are TGTGCCAGCAGATCCACGACAGGGCGGACAGGGGAGACCCAGTACTTC. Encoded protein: CASRSTTGRTGETQYF. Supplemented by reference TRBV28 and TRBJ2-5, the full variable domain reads DVKVTQSSRYLVKRTGEKVFLECVQDMDHENMFWYRQDPGLGLRLIYFSYDVKMKEKGDIPEGYSVSREKKERFSLILESASTNQTSMYLCASRSTTGRTGETQYFGPGTRLLVL.

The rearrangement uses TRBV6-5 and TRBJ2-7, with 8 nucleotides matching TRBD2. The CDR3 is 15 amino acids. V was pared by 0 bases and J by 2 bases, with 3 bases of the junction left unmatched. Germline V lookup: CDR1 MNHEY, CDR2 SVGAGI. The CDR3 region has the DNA TGTGCCAGCAGTTACTCTCAACTAGCGGCCTACGAGCAGTACTTC. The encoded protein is CASSYSQLAAYEQYF.

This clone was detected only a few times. CDR3: CASSFYDRLASGSYTF. CDR3 nucleotide sequence: TGCGCCAGCAGCTTTTACGACCGCCTAGCCAGCGGGAGCTACACCTTC. This rearrangement joins TRBV5-1 to TRBJ1-2; D unresolved. The V end was cut by 2 bases, the J end by 9 bases, with 23 bases between. Germline V CDR1 and CDR2: SGHRS, YFSETQ. The CDR3 contains 16 residues.

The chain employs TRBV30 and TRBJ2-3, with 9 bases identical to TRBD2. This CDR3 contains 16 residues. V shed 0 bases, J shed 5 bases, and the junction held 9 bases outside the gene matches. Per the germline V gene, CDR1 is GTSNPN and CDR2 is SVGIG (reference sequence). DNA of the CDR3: TGTGCCTGGAGTGTAAGAGGTGCGGGAGGGGGAGATACGCAGTATTTT. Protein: CAWSVRGAGGGDTQYF.

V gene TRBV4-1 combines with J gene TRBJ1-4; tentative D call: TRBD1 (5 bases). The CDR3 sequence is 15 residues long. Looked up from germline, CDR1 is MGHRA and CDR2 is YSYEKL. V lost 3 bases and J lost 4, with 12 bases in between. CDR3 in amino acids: CASSQPDRDNEKLFF. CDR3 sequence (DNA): TGCGCCAGCAGCCAGCCCGACAGAGATAATGAAAAACTGTTTTTT.

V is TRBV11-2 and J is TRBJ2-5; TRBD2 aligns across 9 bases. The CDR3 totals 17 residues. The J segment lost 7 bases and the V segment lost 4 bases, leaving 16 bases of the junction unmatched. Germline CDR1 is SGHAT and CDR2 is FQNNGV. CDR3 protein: CASSYFSSGTPSGTQYF. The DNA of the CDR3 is TGTGCCAGCAGCTACTTCTCTAGCGGGACTCCCTCGGGGACCCAGTACTTC.

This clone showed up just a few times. Written as DNA, the CDR3 is TGTGCCAGCAGGTCAGGGTTGGTGGCCGAGCAGTACTTC. Translating it yields CASRSGLVAEQYF. This rearrangement joins TRBV28 to TRBJ2-7; a possible D gene is TRBD1 (5 bases). The ends were cut back, 6 bases at V and 6 bases at J, with 15 bases in the middle. The germline CDR1 and CDR2 sequences are MDHEN and SYDVKM. This CDR3 contains 13 residues. Supplemented by reference TRBV28 and TRBJ2-7, the full variable domain reads DVKVTQSSRYLVKRTGEKVFLECVQDMDHENMFWYRQDPGLGLRLIYFSYDVKMKEKGDIPEGYSVSREKKERFSLILESASTNQTSMYLCASRSGLVAEQYFGPGTRLTVT.

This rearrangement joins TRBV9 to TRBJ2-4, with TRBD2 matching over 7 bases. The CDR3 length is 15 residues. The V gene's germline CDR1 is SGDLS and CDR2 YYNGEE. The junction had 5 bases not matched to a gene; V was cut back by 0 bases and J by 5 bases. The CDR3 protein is CASSVGASGENIQYF. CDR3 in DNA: TGTGCCAGCAGCGTAGGGGCTAGCGGAGAAAACATTCAGTACTTC.

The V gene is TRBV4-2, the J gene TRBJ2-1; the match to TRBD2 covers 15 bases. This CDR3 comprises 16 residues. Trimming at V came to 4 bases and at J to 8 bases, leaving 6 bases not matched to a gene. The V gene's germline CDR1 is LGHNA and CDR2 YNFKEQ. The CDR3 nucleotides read TGTGCCAGCAGCCCAGGACTAGCGGGAGGGCCGTATGAGCAGTTCTTC. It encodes CASSPGLAGGPYEQFF.

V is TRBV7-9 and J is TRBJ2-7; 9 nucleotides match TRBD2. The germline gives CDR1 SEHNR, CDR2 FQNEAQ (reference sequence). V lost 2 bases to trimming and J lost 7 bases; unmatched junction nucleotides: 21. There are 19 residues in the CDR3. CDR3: CASSLIPSVFSGSQGEQYF. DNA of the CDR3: TGTGCCAGCAGCTTAATTCCCTCAGTTTTTAGCGGGAGTCAGGGGGAGCAGTACTTC. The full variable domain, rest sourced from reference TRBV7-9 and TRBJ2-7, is DTGVSQNPRHKITKRGQNVTFRCDPISEHNRLYWYRQTLGQGPEFLTYFQNEAQLEKSRLLSDRFSAERPKGSFSTLEIQRTEQGDSAMYLCASSLIPSVFSGSQGEQYFGPGTRLTVT.

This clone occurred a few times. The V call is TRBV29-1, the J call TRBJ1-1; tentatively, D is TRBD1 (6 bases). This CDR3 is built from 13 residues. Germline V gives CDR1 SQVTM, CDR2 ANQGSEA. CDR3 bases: TGCAGTGTACGGACAGAAATGAACACTGAAGCTTTCTTT. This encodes CSVRTEMNTEAFF. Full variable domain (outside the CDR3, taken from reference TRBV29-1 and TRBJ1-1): SAVISQKPSRDICQRGTSLTIQCQVDSQVTMMFWYRQQPGQSLTLIATANQGSEATYESGFVIDKFPISRPNLTFSTLTVSNMSPEDSSIYLCSVRTEMNTEAFFGQGTRLTVV.

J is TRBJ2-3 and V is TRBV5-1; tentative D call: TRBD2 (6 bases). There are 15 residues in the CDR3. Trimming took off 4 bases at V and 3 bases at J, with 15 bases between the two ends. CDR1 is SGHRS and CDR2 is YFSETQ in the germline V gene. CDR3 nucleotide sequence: TGCGCCAGCAGCCAACTCGACCGGGGGACAGATACGCAGTATTTT. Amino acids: CASSQLDRGTDTQYF. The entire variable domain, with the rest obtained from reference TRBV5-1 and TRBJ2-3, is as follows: KAGVTQTPRYLIKTRGQQVTLSCSPISGHRSVSWYQQTPGQGLQFLFEYFSETQRNKGNFPGRFSGRQFSNSRSEMNVSTLELGDSALYLCASSQLDRGTDTQYFGPGTRLTVL.

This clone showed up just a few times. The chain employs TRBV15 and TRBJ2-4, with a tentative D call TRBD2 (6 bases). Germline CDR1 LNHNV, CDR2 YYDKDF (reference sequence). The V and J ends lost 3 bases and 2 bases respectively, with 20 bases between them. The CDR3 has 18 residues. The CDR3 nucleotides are TGTGCCACCAGCAGTGATTTGGACGGGGGAAGGACCAAAAACATTCAGTACTTC. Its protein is CATSSDLDGGRTKNIQYF.

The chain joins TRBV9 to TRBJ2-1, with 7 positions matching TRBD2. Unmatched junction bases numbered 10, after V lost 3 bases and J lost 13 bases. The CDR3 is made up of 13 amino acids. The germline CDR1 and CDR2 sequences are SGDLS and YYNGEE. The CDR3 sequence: CASSGPHGDYQFF. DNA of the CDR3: TGTGCCAGCAGCGGACCTCACGGGGACTATCAGTTCTTC.

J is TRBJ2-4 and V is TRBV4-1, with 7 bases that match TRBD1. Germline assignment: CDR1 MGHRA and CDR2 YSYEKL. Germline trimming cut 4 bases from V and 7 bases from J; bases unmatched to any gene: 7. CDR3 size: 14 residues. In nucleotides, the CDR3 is TGCGCCAGCAGCCCACCGACAGGGACGAACATTCAGTACTTC. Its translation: CASSPPTGTNIQYF.

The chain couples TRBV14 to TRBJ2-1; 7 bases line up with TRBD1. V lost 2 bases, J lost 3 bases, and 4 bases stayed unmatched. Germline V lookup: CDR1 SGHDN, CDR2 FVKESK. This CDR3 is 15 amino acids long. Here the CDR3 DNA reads TGTGCCAGCAGCCAATGGGACAGCCTCTACAATGAGCAGTTCTTC. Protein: CASSQWDSLYNEQFF.

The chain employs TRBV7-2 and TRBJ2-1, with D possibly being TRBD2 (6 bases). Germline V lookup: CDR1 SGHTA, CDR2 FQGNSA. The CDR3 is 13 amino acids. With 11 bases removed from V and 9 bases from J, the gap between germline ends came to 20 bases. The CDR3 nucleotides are TGTGCCGCGGGCGGGGACTTAAGGGCTGAGCAGTTCTTC. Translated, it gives CAAGGDLRAEQFF. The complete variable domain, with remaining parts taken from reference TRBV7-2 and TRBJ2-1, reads GAGVSQSPSNKVTEKGKDVELRCDPISGHTALYWYRQSLGQGLEFLIYFQGNSAPDKSGLPSDRFSAERTGGSVSTLTIQRTQQEDSAVYLCAAGGDLRAEQFFGPGTRLTVL.

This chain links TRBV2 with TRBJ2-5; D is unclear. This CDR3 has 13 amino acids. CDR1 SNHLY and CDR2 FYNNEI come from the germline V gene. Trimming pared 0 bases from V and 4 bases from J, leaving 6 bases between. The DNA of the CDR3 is TGTGCCAGCAGTGAAGCCAGGCCAGAGACCCAGTACTTC. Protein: CASSEARPETQYF.

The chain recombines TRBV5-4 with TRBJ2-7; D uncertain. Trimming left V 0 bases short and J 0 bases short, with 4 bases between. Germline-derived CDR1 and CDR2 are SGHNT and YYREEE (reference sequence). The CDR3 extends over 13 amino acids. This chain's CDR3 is CASSLASSYEQYF. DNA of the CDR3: TGTGCCAGCAGCTTGGCTAGCTCCTACGAGCAGTACTTC. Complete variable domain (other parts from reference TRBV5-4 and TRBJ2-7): ETGVTQSPTHLIKTRGQQVTLRCSSQSGHNTVSWYQQALGQGPQFIFQYYREEENGRGNFPPRFSGLQFPNYSSELNVNALELDDSALYLCASSLASSYEQYFGPGTRLTVT.

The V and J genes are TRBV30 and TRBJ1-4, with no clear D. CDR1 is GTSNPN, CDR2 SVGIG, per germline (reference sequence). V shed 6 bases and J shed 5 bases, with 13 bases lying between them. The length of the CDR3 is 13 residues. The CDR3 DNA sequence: TGTGCCTGCCTCCACGGAGCGAATGAAAAACTGTTTTTT. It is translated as CACLHGANEKLFF.

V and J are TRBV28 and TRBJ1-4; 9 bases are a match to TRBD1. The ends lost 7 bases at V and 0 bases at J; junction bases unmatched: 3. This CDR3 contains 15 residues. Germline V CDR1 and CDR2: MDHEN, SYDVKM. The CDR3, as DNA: TGTGCCAGCATTACAGGGGGCCCAACTAATGAAAAACTGTTTTTT. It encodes CASITGGPTNEKLFF. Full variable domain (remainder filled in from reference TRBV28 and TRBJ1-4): DVKVTQSSRYLVKRTGEKVFLECVQDMDHENMFWYRQDPGLGLRLIYFSYDVKMKEKGDIPEGYSVSREKKERFSLILESASTNQTSMYLCASITGGPTNEKLFFGSGTQLSVL.

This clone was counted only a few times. The CDR3, as DNA: TGTGCCAGCAGCTTAACAACAGGAAACGCGAACACCGGGGAGCTGTTTTTT. This encodes CASSLTTGNANTGELFF. The chain recombines TRBV11-2 with TRBJ2-2, with D possibly being TRBD1 (5 bases). There are 17 residues in the CDR3. The germline V gene has CDR1 SGHAT and CDR2 FQNNGV. Trimming pared 2 bases from V and 0 bases from J, leaving 13 bases between.